This T cell receptor (beta chain) was documented in a study of T cell repertoires in cytomegalovirus infection. CDR3 length equals 15 residues. The V segment lost 6 bases and the J segment 0 bases; nucleotides outside the gene matches: 5. The study, taken as a whole, reports: Identification of carriers of CMV plus the relevant HLA was achieved through cumulative public TCR beta family frequency.

TCRdb re-derived calls from the reads in MiXCR, one entry per CDR3 protein. This sample has 500,000 or so distinct CDR3 sequences, with 16% found just once. This clonotype was recorded many times. The antigen is undetermined. The chain links TRBV12-3 or TRBV12-4 to TRBJ2-4, with 7 bases lining up with TRBD2. Material for sequencing was CD8+ T cells from PBMCs. This sequence originates from a human donor in good health (CMV status not recorded). Some clones in this sample may be carry-over from other donors' samples. The CDR3 loop is CASSGGGRAKNIQYF. Written as DNA, the CDR3 is TGTGCCAGCAGCGGCGGGGGTAGAGCCAAAAACATTCAGTACTTC.